Listed below are T cell receptor beta chains from one sample, sequenced in a study of blood T cell repertoires in COVID-19. The data were produced by immunoSEQ multiplex PCR, yet TCRdb's version contains in-frame clones alone and is incomplete. The sample lists about 380,000 clones; 87% were seen once. Source material: PBMCs or T cells enriched from blood (not recorded which). Receptors originate from a man in his thirties or forties who had recovered from COVID-19. Both conserved end residues are part of each CDR3. Size is omitted from some rows. Given values are once, few, many or a class for expanded clones.

TRBV6-5	.	TRBJ1-3	14	CASSYSLTGNTIYF
TRBV6-5	.	TRBJ1-4	15	CASRATGISNEKLFF
TRBV3-1/TRBV3-2	.	TRBJ1-2	15	CASSPLESLNYGYTF
TRBV2	.	TRBJ1-6	16	CASSARQARYNSPLHF
TRBV30	.	TRBJ1-2	13	CAWSGTRLYGYTF
TRBV6-6	few	TRBJ1-3	13	CAAGGGGGNTIYF
TRBV9	.	TRBJ1-1	16	CASSVQRTGAVTEAFF
TRBV4-1	.	TRBJ2-7	14	CASSQLQGSYEQYF
TRBV5-1	.	TRBJ1-1	15	CASSRDTGMNTEAFF
TRBV5-4	.	TRBJ2-3	15	CASSLAGIGTDTQYF
TRBV27	once	TRBJ1-5	14	CASSFRGHDQPQHF
TRBV7-2	.	TRBJ2-2	16	CASSVTGPPNTGELFF
TRBV14	.	TRBJ2-7	13	CASSKDRYDEQYF
TRBV6-6	.	TRBJ2-7	13	CASRQTGNYEQYF
TRBV19	.	TRBJ1-6	14	CASSNRDRGSPLHF
TRBV19	.	TRBJ1-2	14	CASSIKSGSHGYTF
TRBV30	.	TRBJ2-3	14	CAWNGDRGTDTQYF
TRBV18	.	TRBJ1-2	14	CASSLGQSNYGYTF
TRBV6-4	.	TRBJ2-3	15	CASSRTDRNTDTQYF
TRBV6-1	.	TRBJ2-6	16	CASSEGQGVGANVLTF
TRBV18	.	TRBJ2-1	14	CASSPDSGSVEQFF
TRBV20-1	.	TRBJ2-3	16	CSASLVTSGVADTQYF
TRBV7-9	few	TRBJ1-2	13	CASSLGTGVGYTF
TRBV19	.	TRBJ1-3	15	CASRRGGNSGNTIYF
TRBV30	.	TRBJ2-3	12	CAWAPGVDTQYF
TRBV14	.	TRBJ2-5	13	CASSQVSFATQYF